This TCR beta chain was identified in a study of blood T cells in healthy people across ages (dated by TCRdb to 2013 to 2016). About the study as a whole: In model experiments, template switching captured about one uniquely barcoded TCR beta cDNA molecule for every two T cells. The study measured age-related changes in TCR beta repertoire diversity using deep sequencing normalized with unique cDNA molecular identifiers. The donors were divided into four age groups: young (average 16 years), middle-aged (about 40), aged (approximately 64) and long-lived (roughly 82). To avoid experimental bias, donors of different ages were spread randomly across the sequencing lanes. Using the same blood draw, the study looked at two additional independent replicas of 1 million unique cDNA reads for two donors, one aged 18 to 30 and the other aged 80 or older. Study-wide conclusions, independent of this receptor: Estimates of total diversity based on one million sequenced T cells were considered lower bounds and underestimates. The percentage of naive T cells measured by flow cytometry correlated strongly with observed TCR beta diversity. Because donor CMV infection status was unknown, age-related changes in expanded clonotypes were potentially confounded. Since profiling was done on bulk unsorted PBMCs, naive and antigen-experienced compartments could not be conclusively compared. The long-lived group showed more naive CD4+ T cells, fewer expanded clones and increased TCR diversity than the aged group, suggesting age selection. Observed TCR beta diversity per million T cells fell roughly linearly with age, and a significant reduction was already apparent by age roughly 40.

Libraries came from 5' RACE. The run used an Illumina HiSeq 2500. A second PCR of roughly 7 to 11 cycles was performed with a sample-barcoded 5' primer and a J-beta primer mix. A template-switch 5' adaptor carrying 12 random nucleotides introduced a unique molecular identifier onto each TCR beta cDNA molecule. Each sample yielded at least 2.5 million CDR3-containing paired-end reads. All of the RNA was converted into first-strand cDNA using the Mint cDNA synthesis kit, with a TRBC-specific oligonucleotide serving as the primer. Following uracil-DNA glycosylase treatment, a first 18-cycle PCR with universal primers M1SS and BC2_uni_R was performed on all cDNA. The source study handled its data this way. For normalization, 1 million high-quality reads were randomly selected from each sample, with every read carrying a distinct molecular identifier. Reads sharing molecular identifiers were discarded rather than binned into consensus sequences. MiTCR, set to a Q25 quality threshold and the strictest error-elimination algorithm, was used for CDR3 identification, clonotype clustering and error correction. A nonparametric unseen species model using Euler transformation provided a lower-bound estimate of total TCR beta diversity. Starting from the raw public reads, TCRdb applied fastp trimming at Q25, assembled clones with MiXCR and retained in-frame beta chains. When rows share a CDR3 protein, they turn into one entry using the most common DNA and genes. These V and J calls are TCRdb output, not the study's own analysis. The sample contains roughly 700,000 distinct CDR3 sequences, 49% of them found a single time. The ten most abundant clones make up about 32% of the sample.

Donors were about 36 systemically healthy Caucasian individuals from Russia aged roughly 6 to 95 years. Each donor gave ten milliliters of peripheral blood, collected into EDTA-treated Vacutainer tubes. Ficoll-Paque density-gradient centrifugation was used to isolate PBMCs, with at least 7 million obtained per sample. Trizol reagent was used to extract total RNA from the PBMCs, yielding at least 5 micrograms per sample. Naive CD45RAhigh/CD27high T cell percentages were measured by flow cytometry on a PBMC aliquot from every donor. A note on this clonotype: Its antigen specificity is not known. No much larger clonotype is one base removed from it; base qualities were not supplied.

CDR1 SEHNR and CDR2 FQNEAQ are derived from the germline V gene (reference sequence). There are 13 amino acids in the CDR3, from cysteine to phenylalanine inclusive. The DNA shown is the 39-base CDR3, in frame from base 1. Clipping removes 4 bases from V and 7 bases from J, with 6 as the unmatched junction base count. The sequencing input was blood. This TCR was sampled from a woman aged 55-70 years in good health. The V and J genes are TRBV7-9 and TRBJ1-2; 7 central bases correspond to TRBD1. DNA sequence: TGTGCCAGCAGCTACGCGACAGGGACTGGCTACACCTTC. Its protein reads: CASSYATGTGYTF.